Presented here are 19 T cell receptor beta chains from one specimen sequenced in a study of cytomegalovirus exposure and HLA in healthy donors. PCR primers comprised 60 Vbeta and 13 Jbeta primers. The table came from immunoSEQ multiplex PCR; TCRdb's copy has only in-frame clones and leaves some out. This table holds approximately 100,000 clones, approximately 85% found once. Sequences were obtained from PBMCs. Receptors were obtained from a man aged 25-45 years in good health and CMV-seronegative.

V and J are TRBV10-3 and TRBJ1-5, with D possibly TRBD1 on 6 matching bases. The V gene lost 7 bases and the J gene lost 4 bases, with 14 bases spanning the gap. The CDR3 is 14 residues long. CDR1 is ENHRY and CDR2 is SYGVKD in the germline V gene. CDR3 region: CAIKGEGVNQPQHF. CDR3 coding DNA: TGTGCCATCAAGGGGGAGGGAGTGAATCAGCCCCAGCATTTT.

This clone turned up a few times. The V call is TRBV6-4, the J call TRBJ2-2; D may be TRBD1 (5 bases). V was trimmed by 6 bases and J by 7 bases, leaving 21 bases between them. CDR1 and CDR2 from the germline V gene are MRHNA and SNTAGT. This CDR3 is 16 amino acids long. Here the CDR3 reads CASRQQTVGCDGELFF. For the CDR3, the DNA is TGTGCCAGCAGACAACAGACAGTCGGTTGTGACGGGGAGCTGTTTTTT.

This clone has a handful of counts. The genes are TRBV5-1 and TRBJ1-1; D may be TRBD1 (6 bases). CDR1 and CDR2 (germline): SGHRS, YFSETQ. Trimming pared 0 bases from V and 6 bases from J, leaving 30 bases between. CDR3 length equals 20 residues. The CDR3 DNA reads as TGCGCCAGCAGCTTGGACCTGGACCTACAGGGTTCGGGGCTTTTCCCTGAAGCTTTCTTT. It is translated as CASSLDLDLQGSGLFPEAFF.

The chain has TRBV19 and TRBJ2-1; maybe TRBD2 (6 bases). This CDR3 comprises 15 residues. Looked up from germline, CDR1 is LNHDA and CDR2 is SQIVND (reference sequence). Trimming removed 9 bases from V and 5 bases from J, with 20 bases in between. The CDR3: CASVMRAGGHNEQFF. The DNA of the CDR3 is TGTGCCAGCGTTATGAGAGCGGGTGGACACAATGAGCAGTTCTTC.

This chain uses TRBV4-1 with TRBJ1-4; 7 positions agree with TRBD1. The CDR3 totals 16 residues. The germline CDR1 and CDR2 sequences are MGHRA and YSYEKL. V shed 5 bases, J shed 3 bases, and the junction held 9 bases outside the gene matches. CDR3 region: CASSFRRGQSNEKLFF. The CDR3 DNA reads as TGCGCCAGCAGCTTTCGTCGGGGACAGTCTAATGAAAAACTGTTTTTT.

The gene calls are TRBV5-4 and TRBJ2-1; 10 bases fit TRBD2. Losses at the gene ends were 0 bases for V and 7 bases for J; bases not matched to a gene: 10. Germline loops: CDR1 SGHNT, CDR2 YYREEE (reference sequence). The CDR3 is made up of 17 amino acids. CDR3 in DNA: TGTGCCAGCAGCTTGGAGGAGCGGGGGGGCCCGCGGAATGAGCAGTTCTTC. This translates into CASSLEERGGPRNEQFF.

This chain links TRBV6-5 with TRBJ2-1, with a tentative D call TRBD2 (6 bases). V was clipped by 6 bases and J by 4 bases, with 16 bases between them. Germline V gene data show CDR1 as MNHEY and CDR2 as SVGAGI. This CDR3 contains 15 residues. Here the CDR3 DNA reads TGTGCCAGCAGCTCTGGCGGCGGGGCTTACAATGAGCAGTTCTTC. Amino acids: CASSSGGGAYNEQFF.

The chain combines TRBV6-1 with TRBJ2-5; no clear D. The CDR3 extends over 10 amino acids. Deletions cut 4 bases from V and 5 bases from J, with 2 bases between. From germline, CDR1 is MNHNS and CDR2 SASEGT. CDR3: CASSAETQYF. CDR3 DNA sequence: TGTGCCAGCAGTGCGGAGACCCAGTACTTC.

The chain carries TRBV7-9 and TRBJ1-2; D might be TRBD1 (5 bases). The CDR3 contains 15 residues. Germline CDR1 and CDR2: SEHNR and FQNEAQ (reference sequence). The germline V and J ends were trimmed by 5 bases and 4 bases, with 17 bases remaining between them. In DNA, the CDR3 is TGTGCCAGCAGCCCGCCCACCGGACACCCCTATGGCTACACCTTC. It encodes CASSPPTGHPYGYTF.

The rearrangement uses TRBV6-4 and TRBJ2-6, with a possible D match to TRBD1 (6 bases). The V end was cut by 1 base, the J end by 3 bases, with 16 bases between. From germline, CDR1 is MRHNA and CDR2 SNTAGT. The CDR3 runs 18 residues. The CDR3 nucleotides read TGTGCCAGCAGTGACTTGGGGGCAGGTTCTATTGGGGCCAACGTCCTGACTTTC. Amino acid sequence: CASSDLGAGSIGANVLTF.

The chain combines TRBV28 with TRBJ1-4; perhaps TRBD1 as D (5 bases). This CDR3 has 14 residues. CDR1 and CDR2 (germline): MDHEN, SYDVKM. Trimming pared 2 bases from V and 2 bases from J, leaving 6 bases between. The CDR3 sequence is CASSLRGTNEKLFF. Here the CDR3 DNA reads TGTGCCAGCAGTTTACGGGGGACTAATGAAAAACTGTTTTTT.

The genes are TRBV5-1 and TRBJ2-3, with 8 bases fitting TRBD2. V lost 4 bases to trimming and J lost 1 base; unmatched junction nucleotides: 2. The CDR3 sequence is 14 residues long. CDR1 and CDR2 from the germline V gene are SGHRS and YFSETQ. CDR3 region: CASSLSGGTDTQYF. The DNA of the CDR3 is TGCGCCAGCAGCCTTAGCGGGGGCACAGATACGCAGTATTTT.

The V call is TRBV7-2, the J call TRBJ2-2; 11 bases are a match to TRBD2. The CDR3 is 17 residues long. Trimming removed 1 base from V and 7 bases from J; junction bases left unmatched: 8. Germline CDR1 SGHTA, CDR2 FQGNSA. CDR3 region: CASSLGLAGGWNGELFF. The CDR3 bases are TGTGCCAGCAGCTTAGGGCTAGCGGGAGGTTGGAACGGGGAGCTGTTTTTT.

This chain uses TRBV10-3 with TRBJ2-7, with 9 positions matching TRBD1. The germline CDR1 and CDR2 sequences are ENHRY and SYGVKD. J gave up 5 bases and V 4 bases, and 6 bases lay outside the gene matches. The CDR3 length is 14 residues. CDR3 DNA sequence: TGTGCCATCAGTGGGGGGACAGGGAGGGACGAGCAGTACTTC. Translating it yields CAISGGTGRDEQYF.

A remark on this clone: Other DNA sequences from this sample encode an identical CDR3 as well. The chain employs TRBV5-1 and TRBJ2-6; D is unresolved. Germline CDR1 is SGHRS and CDR2 is YFSETQ. The CDR3 has 15 residues. V gave up 0 bases and J gave up 0 bases, with 4 bases separating them. CDR3 residues: CASSLGSSGANVLTF. The CDR3, as DNA: TGCGCCAGCAGCTTGGGTAGCTCTGGGGCCAACGTCCTGACTTTC.

This chain connects TRBV28 to TRBJ1-2; D may be TRBD1 (5 bases). V was pared by 8 bases and J by 1 base, with 17 bases between. This CDR3 contains 15 residues. Germline CDR1 reads MDHEN; CDR2 reads SYDVKM. The CDR3 coding sequence is TGTGCCAGCTTACCTGGACAAGTTTTTAACTATGGCTACACCTTC. It yields the protein CASLPGQVFNYGYTF.

J is TRBJ2-5 and V is TRBV5-1; 11 bases align to TRBD1. Germline trimming cut 5 bases from V and 4 bases from J; bases unmatched to any gene: 7. Germline V gene data show CDR1 as SGHRS and CDR2 as YFSETQ. This CDR3 comprises 15 residues. The CDR3 DNA is TGCGCCAGCAGTACGGTGGGACAGGGGGTAGAGACCCAGTACTTC. Residues: CASSTVGQGVETQYF.

This chain links TRBV6-5 with TRBJ1-3; weak D call: TRBD1 (5 bases). Germline V gene sequence: CDR1 MNHEY, CDR2 SVGAGI. There are 14 residues in the CDR3. The V end lost 8 bases, the J end lost 0 bases, and 11 bases lay between the germline ends. The CDR3 sequence: CASGGGASGNTIYF. The CDR3 bases are TGTGCCAGCGGGGGAGGCGCCTCTGGAAACACCATATATTTT.

This rearrangement joins TRBV5-6 to TRBJ2-7; TRBD1 matches at 9 bases. The CDR3 runs 14 residues. V trimming: 3 bases; J trimming: 4 bases; junction bases outside the gene matches: 5. Germline-derived CDR1 and CDR2 are SGHDT and YYEEEE. CDR3 protein: CASSSGTGTYEQYF. Here the CDR3 DNA reads TGTGCCAGCAGCTCCGGGACAGGGACGTACGAGCAGTACTTC.